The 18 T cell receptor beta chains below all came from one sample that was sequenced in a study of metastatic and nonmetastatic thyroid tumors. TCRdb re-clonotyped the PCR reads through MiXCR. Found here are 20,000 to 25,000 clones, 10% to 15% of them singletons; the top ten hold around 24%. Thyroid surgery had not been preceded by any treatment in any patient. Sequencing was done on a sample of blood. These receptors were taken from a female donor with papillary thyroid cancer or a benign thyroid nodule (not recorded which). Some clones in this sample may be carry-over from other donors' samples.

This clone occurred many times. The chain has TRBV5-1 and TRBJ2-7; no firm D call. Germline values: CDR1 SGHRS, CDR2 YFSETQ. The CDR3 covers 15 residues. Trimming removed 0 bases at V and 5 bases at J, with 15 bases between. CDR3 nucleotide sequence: TGCGCCAGCAGCTTGGGCACGGCGAGGATCGACGAGCAGTACTTC. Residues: CASSLGTARIDEQYF.

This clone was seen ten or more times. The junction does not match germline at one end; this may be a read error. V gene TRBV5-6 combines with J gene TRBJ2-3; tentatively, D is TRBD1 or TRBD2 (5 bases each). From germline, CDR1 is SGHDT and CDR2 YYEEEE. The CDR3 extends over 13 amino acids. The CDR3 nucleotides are TGTGCCAGCCGCTTGGGGGGCACAGATACGCAGTATTTT. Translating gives CASRLGGTDTQYF.

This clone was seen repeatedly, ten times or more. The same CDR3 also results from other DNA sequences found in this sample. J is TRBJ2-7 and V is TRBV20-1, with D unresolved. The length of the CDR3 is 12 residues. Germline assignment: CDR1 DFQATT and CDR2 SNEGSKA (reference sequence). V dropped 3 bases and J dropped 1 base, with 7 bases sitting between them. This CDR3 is CSASPASYEQYF. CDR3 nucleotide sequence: TGCAGTGCTAGTCCGGCGTCCTACGAGCAGTACTTC.

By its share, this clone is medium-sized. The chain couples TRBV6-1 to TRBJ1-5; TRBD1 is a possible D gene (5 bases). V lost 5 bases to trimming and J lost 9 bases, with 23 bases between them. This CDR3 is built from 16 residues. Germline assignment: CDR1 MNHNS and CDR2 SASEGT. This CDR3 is CASSSRTGTLFGPQHF. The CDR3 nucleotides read TGTGCCAGCAGTTCGCGAACCGGGACCTTATTTGGGCCCCAGCATTTT.

The CDR3 protein is CASSVSGGALYGYTF. Here the CDR3 DNA reads TGTGCCAGCAGCGTCTCCGGGGGGGCTTTATATGGCTACACCTTC. The chain couples TRBV9 to TRBJ1-2; tentative D call: TRBD1 (6 bases). CDR1 SGDLS and CDR2 YYNGEE come from the germline V gene. Between the trimmed V and J ends, which lost 2 bases and 5 bases, there was a span of 16 bases. This CDR3 has 15 amino acids. Filled out from reference TRBV9 and TRBJ1-2, the complete variable domain reads DSGVTQTPKHLITATGQRVTLRCSPRSGDLSVYWYQQSLDQGLQFLIQYYNGEERAKGNILERFSAQQFPDLHSELNLSSLELGDSALYFCASSVSGGALYGYTFGSGTRLTVV.

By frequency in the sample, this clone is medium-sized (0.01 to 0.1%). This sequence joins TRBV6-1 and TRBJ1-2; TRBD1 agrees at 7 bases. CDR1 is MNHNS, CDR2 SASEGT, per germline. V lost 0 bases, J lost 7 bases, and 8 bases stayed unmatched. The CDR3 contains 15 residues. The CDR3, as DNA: TGTGCCAGCAGTGAAGCAGGAGGGGGCGCGGGTGGCTACACCTTC. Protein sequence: CASSEAGGGAGGYTF.

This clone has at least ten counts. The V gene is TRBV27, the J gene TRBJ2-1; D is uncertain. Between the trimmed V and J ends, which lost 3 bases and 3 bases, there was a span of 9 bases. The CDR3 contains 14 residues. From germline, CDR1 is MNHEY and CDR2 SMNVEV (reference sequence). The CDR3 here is CASSFLGYYNEQFF. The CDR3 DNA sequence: TGTGCCAGCAGTTTCCTGGGTTACTACAATGAGCAGTTCTTC.

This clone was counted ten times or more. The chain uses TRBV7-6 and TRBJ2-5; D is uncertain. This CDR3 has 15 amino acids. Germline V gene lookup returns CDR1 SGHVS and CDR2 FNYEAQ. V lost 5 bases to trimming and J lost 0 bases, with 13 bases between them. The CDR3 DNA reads TGTGCCAGCAGCCCGGCGTGGGCGGACCAAGAGACCCAGTACTTC. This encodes CASSPAWADQETQYF.

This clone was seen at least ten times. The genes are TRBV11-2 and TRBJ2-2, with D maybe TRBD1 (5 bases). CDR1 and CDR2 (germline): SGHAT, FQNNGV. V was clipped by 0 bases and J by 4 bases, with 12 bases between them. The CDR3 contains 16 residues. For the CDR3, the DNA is TGTGCCAGCAGCTTAGATAGCCAGGGTCCCACCGGGGAGCTGTTTTTT. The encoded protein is CASSLDSQGPTGELFF. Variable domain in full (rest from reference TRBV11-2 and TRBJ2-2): EAGVAQSPRYKIIEKRQSVAFWCNPISGHATLYWYQQILGQGPKLLIQFQNNGVVDDSQLPKDRFSAERLKGVDSTLKIQPAKLEDSAVYLCASSLDSQGPTGELFFGEGSRLTVL.

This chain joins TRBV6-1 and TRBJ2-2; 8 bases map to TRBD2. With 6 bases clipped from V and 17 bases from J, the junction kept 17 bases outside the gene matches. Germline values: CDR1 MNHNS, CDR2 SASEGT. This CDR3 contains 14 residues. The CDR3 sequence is CASRISGSGGDLFF. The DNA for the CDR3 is TGTGCCAGCAGAATAAGCGGGAGCGGCGGGGATCTTTTTTTT.

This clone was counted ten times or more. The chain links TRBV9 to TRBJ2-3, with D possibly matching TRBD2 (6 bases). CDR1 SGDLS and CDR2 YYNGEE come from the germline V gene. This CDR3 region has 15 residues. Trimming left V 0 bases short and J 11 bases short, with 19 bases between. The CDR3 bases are TGTGCCAGCAGCGTAGTGGCGGGGATCTCTTCTTGGCAGTATTTT. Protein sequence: CASSVVAGISSWQYF.

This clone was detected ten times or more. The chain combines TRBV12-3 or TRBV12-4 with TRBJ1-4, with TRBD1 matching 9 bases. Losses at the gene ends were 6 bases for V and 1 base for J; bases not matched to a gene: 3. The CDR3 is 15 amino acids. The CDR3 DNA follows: TGTGCCAGCAGGGTGGGACAGGGAACTAATGAAAAACTGTTTTTT. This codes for CASRVGQGTNEKLFF.

The CDR3 nucleotides read TGTGCCAGCAGTGAGGGACAGGGGGTTGAAAAACTGTTTTTT. This encodes CASSEGQGVEKLFF. This rearrangement joins TRBV6-1 to TRBJ1-4, with TRBD1 matching 11 bases. V gave up 3 bases and J gave up 7 bases; unmatched junction bases: 1. From germline, CDR1 is MNHNS and CDR2 SASEGT. The CDR3 totals 14 residues.

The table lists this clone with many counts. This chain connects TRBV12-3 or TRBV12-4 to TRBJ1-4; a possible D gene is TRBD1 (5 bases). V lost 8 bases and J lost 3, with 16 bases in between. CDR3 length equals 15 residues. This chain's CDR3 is CASRWRGFANEKLFF. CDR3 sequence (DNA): TGTGCCAGCCGATGGAGGGGTTTCGCTAATGAAAAACTGTTTTTT.

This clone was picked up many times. This CDR3 reads CASSLDRSYGYTF. CDR3 DNA sequence: TGTGCCAGCAGCCTGGACAGGTCCTATGGCTACACCTTC. The chain has TRBV7-9 and TRBJ1-2; 7 positions agree with TRBD1. Germline V gives CDR1 SEHNR, CDR2 FQNEAQ (reference sequence). There are 13 residues in the CDR3. V was pared by 5 bases and J by 4 bases, with 4 bases of the junction left unmatched.

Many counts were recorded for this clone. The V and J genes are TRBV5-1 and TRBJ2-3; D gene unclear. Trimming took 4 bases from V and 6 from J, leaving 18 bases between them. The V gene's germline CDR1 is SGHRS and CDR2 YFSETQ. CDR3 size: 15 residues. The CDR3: CASSLGNLRADTQYF. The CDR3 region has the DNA TGCGCCAGCAGCCTAGGGAACTTAAGGGCTGATACGCAGTATTTT.

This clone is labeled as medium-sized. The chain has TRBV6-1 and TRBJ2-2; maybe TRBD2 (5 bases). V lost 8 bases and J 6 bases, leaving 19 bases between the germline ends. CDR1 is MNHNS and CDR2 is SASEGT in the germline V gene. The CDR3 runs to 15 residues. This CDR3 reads CASSRSLEGAGELFF. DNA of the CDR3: TGTGCCAGCTCCAGATCCTTAGAGGGAGCCGGGGAGCTGTTTTTT.

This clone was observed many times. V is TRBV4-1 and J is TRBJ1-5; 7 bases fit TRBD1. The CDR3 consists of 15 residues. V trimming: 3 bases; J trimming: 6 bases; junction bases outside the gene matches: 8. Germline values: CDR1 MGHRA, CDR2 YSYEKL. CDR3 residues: CASSHSQGIGQPQHF. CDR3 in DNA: TGCGCCAGCAGCCATTCACAGGGGATCGGTCAGCCCCAGCATTTT.